The clone carrying this TCR beta chain showed up just a few times. Its target is not known. This entry belongs to a study of blood T cells in healthy people across ages. Study observations and caveats: Considered underestimates were the diversity estimates obtained from one million T cells.

The use of a sample-barcoded 5' primer and a J-beta primer mix characterized a second PCR of roughly 6 to 11 cycles. TCRdb reanalysed the 5' RACE reads using MiXCR and keeps one entry per CDR3 protein. The sample lists about 1,600,000 distinct CDR3 sequences, about 40% occurring once. Germline V lookup: CDR1 DFQATT, CDR2 SNEGSKA (reference sequence). Trimming removed 0 bases from V and 0 bases from J, with 12 bases in between. The CDR3 spans 17 residues. The J gene is TRBJ1-6, the V gene TRBV20-1; unclear D gene. Sequencing used blood. The sequence came from a young woman in good health. The CDR3 DNA reads TGCAGTGCTAGAGATTCCCCCAGGAGCTCCTATAATTCACCCCTCCACTTT. Residues: CSARDSPRSSYNSPLHF.